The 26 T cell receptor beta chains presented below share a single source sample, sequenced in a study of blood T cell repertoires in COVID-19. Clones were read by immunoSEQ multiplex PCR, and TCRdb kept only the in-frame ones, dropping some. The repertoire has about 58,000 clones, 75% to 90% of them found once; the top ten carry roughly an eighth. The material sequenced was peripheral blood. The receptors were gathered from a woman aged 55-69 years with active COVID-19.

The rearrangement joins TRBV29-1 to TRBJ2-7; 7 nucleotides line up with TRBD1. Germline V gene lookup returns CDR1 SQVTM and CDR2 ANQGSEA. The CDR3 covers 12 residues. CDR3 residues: CGTRDSIGEQYF. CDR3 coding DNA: TGCGGAACAAGGGACAGTATAGGGGAGCAGTACTTC.

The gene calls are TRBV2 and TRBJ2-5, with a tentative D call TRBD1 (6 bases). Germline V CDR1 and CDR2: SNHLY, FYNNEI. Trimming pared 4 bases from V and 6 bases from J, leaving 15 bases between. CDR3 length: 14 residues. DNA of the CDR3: TGTGCCAGCAGTGGAACAGGGTTCAGCCAGACCCAGTACTTC. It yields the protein CASSGTGFSQTQYF.

The CDR3 region is CALSDGKNQPQHF. In nucleotides, the CDR3 is TGTGCCCTCTCGGACGGGAAGAATCAGCCCCAGCATTTT. V is TRBV2 and J is TRBJ1-5; D is unclear. Trimming removed 11 bases at V and 4 bases at J, with 15 bases between. Germline lookup yields CDR1 SNHLY and CDR2 FYNNEI. There are 13 residues in the CDR3. Variable domain in full (rest from reference TRBV2 and TRBJ1-5): EPEVTQTPSHQVTQMGQEVILRCVPISNHLYFYWYRQILGQKVEFLVSFYNNEISEKSEIFDDQFSVERPDGSNFTLKIRSTKLEDSAMYFCALSDGKNQPQHFGDGTRLSIL.

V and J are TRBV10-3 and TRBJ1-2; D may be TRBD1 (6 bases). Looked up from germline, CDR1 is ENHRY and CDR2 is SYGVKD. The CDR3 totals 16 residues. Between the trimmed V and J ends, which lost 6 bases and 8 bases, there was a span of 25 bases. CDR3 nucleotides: TGTGCCATCAGCCGAGTTACCGAAACAGGGTTCTCGGGCTACACCTTC. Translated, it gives CAISRVTETGFSGYTF.

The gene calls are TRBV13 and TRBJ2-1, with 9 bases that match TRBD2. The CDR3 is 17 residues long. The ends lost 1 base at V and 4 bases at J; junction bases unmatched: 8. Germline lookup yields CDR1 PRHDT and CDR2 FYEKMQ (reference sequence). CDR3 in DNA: TGTGCCAGCAGCTTAGCGAGAGCGGGGGGTTTGTACAATGAGCAGTTCTTC. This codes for CASSLARAGGLYNEQFF.

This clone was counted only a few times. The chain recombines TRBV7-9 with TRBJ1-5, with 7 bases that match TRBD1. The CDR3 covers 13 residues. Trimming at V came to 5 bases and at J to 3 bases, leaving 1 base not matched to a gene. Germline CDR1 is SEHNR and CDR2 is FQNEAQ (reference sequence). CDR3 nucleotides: TGTGCCAGCAGCCAGGGGGACAATCAGCCCCAGCATTTT. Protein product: CASSQGDNQPQHF.

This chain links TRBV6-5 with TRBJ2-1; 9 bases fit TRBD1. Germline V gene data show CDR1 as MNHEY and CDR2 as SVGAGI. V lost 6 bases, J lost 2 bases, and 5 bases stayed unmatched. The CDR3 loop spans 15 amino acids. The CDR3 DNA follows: TGTGCCAGCAGCGACAGGGGGGGGGCCTACAATGAGCAGTTCTTC. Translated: CASSDRGGAYNEQFF.

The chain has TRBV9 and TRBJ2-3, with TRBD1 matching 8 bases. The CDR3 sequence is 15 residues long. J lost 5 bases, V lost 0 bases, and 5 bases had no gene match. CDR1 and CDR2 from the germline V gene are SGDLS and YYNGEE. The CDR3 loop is CASSVGQGLRDTQYF. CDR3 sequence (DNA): TGTGCCAGCAGCGTAGGACAGGGGCTCAGAGATACGCAGTATTTT.

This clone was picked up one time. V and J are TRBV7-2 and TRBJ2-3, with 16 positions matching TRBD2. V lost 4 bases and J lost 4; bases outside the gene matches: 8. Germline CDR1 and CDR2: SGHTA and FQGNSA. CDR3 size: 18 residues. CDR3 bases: TGTGCCAGCAGCTGGACCGGGACTAGCGGGGGGGCCGCAGATACGCAGTATTTT. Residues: CASSWTGTSGGAADTQYF.

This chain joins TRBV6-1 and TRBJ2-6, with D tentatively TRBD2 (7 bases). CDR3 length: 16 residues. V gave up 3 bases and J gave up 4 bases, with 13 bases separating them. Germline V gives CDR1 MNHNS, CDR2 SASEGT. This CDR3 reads CASSDRGGSGANVLTF. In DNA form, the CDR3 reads TGTGCCAGCAGTGACAGGGGAGGGTCGGGGGCCAACGTCCTGACTTTC.

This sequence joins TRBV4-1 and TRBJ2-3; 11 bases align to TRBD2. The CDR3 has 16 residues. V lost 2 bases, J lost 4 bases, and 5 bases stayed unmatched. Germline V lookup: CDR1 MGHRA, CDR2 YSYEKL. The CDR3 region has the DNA TGCGCCAGCAGCCAACGAACTAGCGGGGGTGCAGATACGCAGTATTTT. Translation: CASSQRTSGGADTQYF.

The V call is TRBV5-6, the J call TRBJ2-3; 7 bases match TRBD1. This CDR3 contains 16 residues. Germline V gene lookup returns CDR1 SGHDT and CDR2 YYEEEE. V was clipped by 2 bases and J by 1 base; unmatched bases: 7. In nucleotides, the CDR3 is TGTGCCAGCAGCTTAAGGAGAACAGGGGGCACAGATACGCAGTATTTT. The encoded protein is CASSLRRTGGTDTQYF.

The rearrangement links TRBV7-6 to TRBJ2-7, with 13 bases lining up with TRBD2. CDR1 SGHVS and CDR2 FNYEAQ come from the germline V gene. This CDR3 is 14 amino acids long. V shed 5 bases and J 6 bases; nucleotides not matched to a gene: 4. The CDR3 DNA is TGTGCCAGCAGCGGGGGACTAGCGGGGACCGAGCAGTACTTC. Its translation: CASSGGLAGTEQYF.

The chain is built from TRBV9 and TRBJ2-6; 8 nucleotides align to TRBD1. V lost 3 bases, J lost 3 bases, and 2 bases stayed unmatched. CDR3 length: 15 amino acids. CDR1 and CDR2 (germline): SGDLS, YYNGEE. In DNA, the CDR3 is TGTGCCAGCAGCGCCAGGGGGCTTGGGGCCAACGTCCTGACTTTC. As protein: CASSARGLGANVLTF. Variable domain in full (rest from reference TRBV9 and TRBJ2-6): DSGVTQTPKHLITATGQRVTLRCSPRSGDLSVYWYQQSLDQGLQFLIQYYNGEERAKGNILERFSAQQFPDLHSELNLSSLELGDSALYFCASSARGLGANVLTFGAGSRLTVL.

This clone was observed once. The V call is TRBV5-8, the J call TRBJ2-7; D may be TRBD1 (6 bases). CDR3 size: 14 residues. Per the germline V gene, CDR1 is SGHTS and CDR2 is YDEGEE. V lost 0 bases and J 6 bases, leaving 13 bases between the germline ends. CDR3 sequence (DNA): TGTGCCAGCAGCTTGGATGGGGGCGGTGGCGAGCAGTACTTC. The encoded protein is CASSLDGGGGEQYF.

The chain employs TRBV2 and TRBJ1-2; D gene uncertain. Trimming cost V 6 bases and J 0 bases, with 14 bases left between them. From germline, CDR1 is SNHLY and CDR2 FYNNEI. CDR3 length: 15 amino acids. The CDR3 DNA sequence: TGTGCCAGCAGGGCGAGGGTCCTTACTAACTATGGCTACACCTTC. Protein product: CASRARVLTNYGYTF.

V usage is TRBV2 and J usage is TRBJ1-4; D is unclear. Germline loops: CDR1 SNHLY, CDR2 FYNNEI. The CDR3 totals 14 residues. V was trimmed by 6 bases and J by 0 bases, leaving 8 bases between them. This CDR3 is CASRPTATNEKLFF. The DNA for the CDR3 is TGTGCCAGCAGACCCACAGCAACTAATGAAAAACTGTTTTTT. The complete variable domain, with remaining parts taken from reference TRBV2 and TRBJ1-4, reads EPEVTQTPSHQVTQMGQEVILRCVPISNHLYFYWYRQILGQKVEFLVSFYNNEISEKSEIFDDQFSVERPDGSNFTLKIRSTKLEDSAMYFCASRPTATNEKLFFGSGTQLSVL.

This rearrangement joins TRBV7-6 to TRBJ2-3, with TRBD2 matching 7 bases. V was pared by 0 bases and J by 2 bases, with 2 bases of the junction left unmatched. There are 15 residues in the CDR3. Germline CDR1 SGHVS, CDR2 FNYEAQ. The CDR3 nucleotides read TGTGCCAGCAGCTTAGCGGGGGGGTACACAGATACGCAGTATTTT. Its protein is CASSLAGGYTDTQYF.

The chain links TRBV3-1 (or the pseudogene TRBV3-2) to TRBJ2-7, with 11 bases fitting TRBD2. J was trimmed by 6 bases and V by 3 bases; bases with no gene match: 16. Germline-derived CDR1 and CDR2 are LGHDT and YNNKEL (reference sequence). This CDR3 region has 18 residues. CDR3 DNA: TGTGCCAGCAGCCACTCGGCCGCACTAGCGGGGGTTCTAAGCGAGCAGTACTTC. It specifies CASSHSAALAGVLSEQYF.

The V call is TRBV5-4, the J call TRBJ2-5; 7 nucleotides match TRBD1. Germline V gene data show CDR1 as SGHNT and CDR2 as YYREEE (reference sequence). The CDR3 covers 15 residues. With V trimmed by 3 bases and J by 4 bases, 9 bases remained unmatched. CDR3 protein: CASSSGTAETETQYF. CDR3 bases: TGTGCCAGCAGCTCGGGGACAGCAGAAACAGAGACCCAGTACTTC.

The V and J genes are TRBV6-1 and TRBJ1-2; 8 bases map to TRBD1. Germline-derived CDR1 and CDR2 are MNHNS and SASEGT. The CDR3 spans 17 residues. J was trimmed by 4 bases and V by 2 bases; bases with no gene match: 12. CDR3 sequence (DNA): TGTGCCAGCAGTGAATCATCCGGGACAGGTCTGGGCTATGGCTACACCTTC. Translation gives CASSESSGTGLGYGYTF.

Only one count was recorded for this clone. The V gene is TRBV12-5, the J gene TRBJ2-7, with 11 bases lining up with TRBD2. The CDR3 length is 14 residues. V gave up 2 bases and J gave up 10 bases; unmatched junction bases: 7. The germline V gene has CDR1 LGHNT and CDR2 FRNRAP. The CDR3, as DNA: TGTGCTAGTGGTTTGCTGGGTAGCGGGGGGGCACAGTACTTC. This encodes CASGLLGSGGAQYF.

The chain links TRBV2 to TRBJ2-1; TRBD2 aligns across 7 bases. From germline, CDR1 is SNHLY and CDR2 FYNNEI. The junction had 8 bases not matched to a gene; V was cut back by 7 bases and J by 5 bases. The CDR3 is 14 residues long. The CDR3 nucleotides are TGTGCCAGCAAAGTTGGGCTAGCGGACAATGAGCAGTTCTTC. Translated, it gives CASKVGLADNEQFF.

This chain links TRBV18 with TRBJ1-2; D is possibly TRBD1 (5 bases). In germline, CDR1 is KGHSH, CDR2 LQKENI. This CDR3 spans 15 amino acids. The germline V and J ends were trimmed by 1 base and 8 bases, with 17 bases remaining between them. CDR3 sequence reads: CASSPRGQGPLGYTF. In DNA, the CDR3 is TGTGCCAGCTCACCACGCGGCCAGGGCCCTCTGGGCTACACCTTC.

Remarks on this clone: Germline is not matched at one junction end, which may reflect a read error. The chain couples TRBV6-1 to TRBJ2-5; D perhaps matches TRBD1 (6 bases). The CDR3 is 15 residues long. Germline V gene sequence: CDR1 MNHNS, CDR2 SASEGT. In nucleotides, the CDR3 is TGTGCCAGCAGTGAGTCCCCAGGGGACCAGGAGACCCAGTACTTC. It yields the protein CASSESPGDQETQYF.

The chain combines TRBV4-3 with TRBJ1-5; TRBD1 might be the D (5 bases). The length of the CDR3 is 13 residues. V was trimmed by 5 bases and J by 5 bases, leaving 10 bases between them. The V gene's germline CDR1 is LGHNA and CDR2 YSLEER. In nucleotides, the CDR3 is TGCGCCAGCAGCGGGGGGTTGGATCAGCCCCAGCATTTT. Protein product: CASSGGLDQPQHF.